These 15 T cell receptor beta chains came from one sample sequenced in a study of blood T cell repertoires in COVID-19. Libraries were prepared by immunoSEQ multiplex PCR; TCRdb keeps only in-frame clonotypes and omits some of them. There are some 190,000 clones in the sample; about 82% occur only once, and roughly 5.9% lies in the top ten. The specimen was PBMCs or T cells enriched from blood (not recorded which). Every receptor here comes from a man in his forties with acute COVID-19.

In this sample, this clone turned up once. V and J are TRBV5-4 and TRBJ1-3; no clear D gene. Per germline, CDR1 SGHNT and CDR2 YYREEE (reference sequence). The CDR3 has 14 amino acids. Trimming left V 4 bases short and J 4 bases short, with 12 bases between. CDR3 sequence reads: CASSAVGSGNTIYF. DNA for the CDR3: TGTGCCAGCAGCGCCGTCGGTTCGGGAAACACCATATATTTT.

This clone was detected once. The chain carries TRBV11-2 and TRBJ1-2, with a possible D match to TRBD1 (5 bases). There are 17 residues in the CDR3. Germline CDR1 and CDR2: SGHAT and FQNNGV. The V gene lost 1 base and the J gene lost 4 bases, with 19 bases spanning the gap. The CDR3 loop is CASSLVGTGQLAYGYTF. CDR3 DNA sequence: TGTGCCAGCAGCTTAGTTGGTACAGGCCAACTTGCCTATGGCTACACCTTC.

This clone was detected once. The V call is TRBV19, the J call TRBJ1-2; TRBD1 agrees at 8 bases. The CDR3 totals 12 residues. V shed 9 bases and J 2 bases; nucleotides not matched to a gene: 2. CDR1 is LNHDA and CDR2 is SQIVND in the germline V gene (reference sequence). The CDR3 nucleotides read TGTGCCAGCCGGACAGGGAACTATGGCTACACCTTC. Its protein product is CASRTGNYGYTF.

V is TRBV5-5 and J is TRBJ2-3; 8 bases fit TRBD1. The V and J ends lost 4 bases and 3 bases, in that order; junction bases with no gene match: 4. CDR3 size: 14 residues. In germline, CDR1 is SGHKS, CDR2 YYEKEE (reference sequence). The CDR3, as DNA: TGTGCCAGCAGCGCAACAGGGGGAACAGATACGCAGTATTTT. This encodes CASSATGGTDTQYF.

This chain uses TRBV28 with TRBJ2-5, with 7 bases lining up with TRBD1. Germline CDR1 and CDR2: MDHEN and SYDVKM. The CDR3 spans 16 residues. V dropped 4 bases and J dropped 5; count of bases not matched to a gene: 13. The CDR3 sequence: CASSSPGTEGMETQYF. The DNA for the CDR3 is TGTGCCAGCAGTTCCCCCGGGACAGAGGGGATGGAGACCCAGTACTTC.

About this clone: Other nucleotide sequences in the sample specify the same CDR3. This sequence joins TRBV24-1 and TRBJ2-5; possibly TRBD2 for D (5 bases). Trimming removed 4 bases from V and 4 bases from J, with 15 bases in between. Per the germline V gene, CDR1 is KGHDR and CDR2 is SFDVKD. This CDR3 is 15 amino acids long. CDR3 residues: CATSDPRGPGETQYF. The CDR3 nucleotides are TGTGCCACCAGTGACCCCAGAGGGCCGGGAGAGACCCAGTACTTC.

V gene TRBV7-2 combines with J gene TRBJ2-1; possible D gene TRBD2, 6 bases. There are 15 residues in the CDR3. In germline, CDR1 is SGHTA, CDR2 FQGNSA. Trimming left V 4 bases short and J 1 base short, with 11 bases between. The CDR3 DNA is TGTGCCAGCAGCTCGCGGGGCGATTCCTACAATGAGCAGTTCTTC. It translates to CASSSRGDSYNEQFF.

This chain connects TRBV5-1 to TRBJ2-5, with TRBD1 matching over 7 bases. This CDR3 contains 17 residues. The germline CDR1 and CDR2 sequences are SGHRS and YFSETQ. With 2 bases clipped from V and 4 bases from J, the junction kept 14 bases outside the gene matches. The CDR3 loop reads CASSLVRQGAPRETQYF. For the CDR3, the DNA is TGCGCCAGCAGCTTAGTCAGACAGGGAGCCCCCCGAGAGACCCAGTACTTC. Drawing the rest from reference TRBV5-1 and TRBJ2-5, the complete variable domain is KAGVTQTPRYLIKTRGQQVTLSCSPISGHRSVSWYQQTPGQGLQFLFEYFSETQRNKGNFPGRFSGRQFSNSRSEMNVSTLELGDSALYLCASSLVRQGAPRETQYFGPGTRLLVL.

The gene calls are TRBV6-5 and TRBJ2-7, with D possibly TRBD2 on 6 matching bases. Between the trimmed V and J ends, which lost 4 bases and 4 bases, there was a span of 11 bases. This CDR3 spans 13 amino acids. Per germline, CDR1 MNHEY and CDR2 SVGAGI. The CDR3 DNA is TGTGCCAGCAGTTGGGACTGGGGTTACGAGCAGTACTTC. It translates to CASSWDWGYEQYF.

CDR3 protein: CASYSLAGNTIYF. As DNA, the CDR3 is TGTGCCAGCTATTCTTTGGCCGGAAACACCATATATTTT. The genes are TRBV2 and TRBJ1-3, with no clear D. V lost 8 bases and J lost 4, with 12 bases in between. Germline-derived CDR1 and CDR2 are SNHLY and FYNNEI. This CDR3 is 13 amino acids long. The full variable domain, completed using reference TRBV2 and TRBJ1-3, is EPEVTQTPSHQVTQMGQEVILRCVPISNHLYFYWYRQILGQKVEFLVSFYNNEISEKSEIFDDQFSVERPDGSNFTLKIRSTKLEDSAMYFCASYSLAGNTIYFGEGSWLTVV.

This clone came up once. V usage is TRBV5-1 and J usage is TRBJ2-7; D gene unclear. The CDR3 sequence is 12 residues long. V was pared by 4 bases and J by 8 bases, with 13 bases between. CDR1 and CDR2 from the germline V gene are SGHRS and YFSETQ. Here the CDR3 reads CASSHAESKQYF. The DNA for the CDR3 is TGCGCCAGCAGCCACGCGGAGAGCAAGCAGTACTTC. The full variable domain, in which reference TRBV5-1 and TRBJ2-7 provide the parts outside the CDR3, is KAGVTQTPRYLIKTRGQQVTLSCSPISGHRSVSWYQQTPGQGLQFLFEYFSETQRNKGNFPGRFSGRQFSNSRSEMNVSTLELGDSALYLCASSHAESKQYFGPGTRLTVT.

The CDR3 loop is CASSPGQIPGNTIYF. The CDR3 DNA follows: TGTGCCAGTAGCCCGGGACAAATTCCTGGAAACACCATATATTTT. V gene TRBV19 combines with J gene TRBJ1-3, with D perhaps TRBD1 (6 bases). The CDR3 runs to 15 residues. V shed 6 bases and J shed 2 bases, with 14 bases lying between them. CDR1 and CDR2 from the germline V gene are LNHDA and SQIVND (reference sequence).

The chain uses TRBV28 and TRBJ1-5; D possibly corresponds to TRBD1 (6 bases). Germline V gene lookup returns CDR1 MDHEN and CDR2 SYDVKM. The CDR3 runs to 14 residues. The germline V and J ends were trimmed by 9 bases and 7 bases, with 19 bases remaining between them. The CDR3 nucleotides read TGTGCCAGTATCCCCGGGACACCGTACCAGCCCCAGCATTTT. Its translation is CASIPGTPYQPQHF.

In this sample, this clone turned up once. V and J are TRBV11-2 and TRBJ2-7, with D maybe TRBD1 (5 bases). Germline CDR1 is SGHAT and CDR2 is FQNNGV. This CDR3 is built from 14 residues. The V end lost 3 bases, the J end lost 7 bases, and 16 bases lay between the germline ends. CDR3: CASSFSRVPGEQYF. CDR3 DNA: TGTGCCAGCAGCTTTTCCCGGGTCCCAGGGGAGCAGTACTTC.

The V gene is TRBV30, the J gene TRBJ1-6; D gene uncertain. V was pared by 1 base and J by 9 bases, with 13 bases between. This CDR3 contains 14 residues. Per the germline V gene, CDR1 is GTSNPN and CDR2 is SVGIG (reference sequence). CDR3: CAWSAGLAPSPLHF. In DNA, the CDR3 is TGTGCCTGGAGTGCTGGCCTAGCCCCTTCACCCCTCCACTTT.